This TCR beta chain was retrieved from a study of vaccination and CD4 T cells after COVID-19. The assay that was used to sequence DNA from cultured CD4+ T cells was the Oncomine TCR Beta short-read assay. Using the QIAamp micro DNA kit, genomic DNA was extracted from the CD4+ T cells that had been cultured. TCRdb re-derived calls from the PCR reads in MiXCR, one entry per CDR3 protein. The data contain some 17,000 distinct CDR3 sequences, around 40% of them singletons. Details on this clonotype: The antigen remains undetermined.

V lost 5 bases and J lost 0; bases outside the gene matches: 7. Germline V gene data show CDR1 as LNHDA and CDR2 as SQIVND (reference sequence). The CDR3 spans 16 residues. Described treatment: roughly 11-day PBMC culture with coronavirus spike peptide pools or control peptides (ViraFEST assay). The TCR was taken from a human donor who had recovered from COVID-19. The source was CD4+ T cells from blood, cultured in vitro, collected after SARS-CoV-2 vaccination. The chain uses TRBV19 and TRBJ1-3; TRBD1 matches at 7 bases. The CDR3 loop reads CASSVPGTVSGNTIYF. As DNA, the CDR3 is TGTGCCAGTAGTGTTCCCGGGACAGTCTCTGGAAACACCATATATTTT.